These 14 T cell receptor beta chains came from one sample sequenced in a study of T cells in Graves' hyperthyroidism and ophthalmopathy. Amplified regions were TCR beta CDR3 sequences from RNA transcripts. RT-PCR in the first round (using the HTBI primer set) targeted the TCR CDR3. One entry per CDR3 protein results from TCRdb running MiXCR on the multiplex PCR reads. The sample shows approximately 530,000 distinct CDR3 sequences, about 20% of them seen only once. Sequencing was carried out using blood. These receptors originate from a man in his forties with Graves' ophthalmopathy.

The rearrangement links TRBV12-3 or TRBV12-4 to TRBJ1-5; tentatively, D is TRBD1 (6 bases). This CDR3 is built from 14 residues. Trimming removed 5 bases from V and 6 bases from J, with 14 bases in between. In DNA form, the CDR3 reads TGTGCCAGCAGTCTTAACAGGGATCGTCAGCCCCAGCATTTT. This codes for CASSLNRDRQPQHF.

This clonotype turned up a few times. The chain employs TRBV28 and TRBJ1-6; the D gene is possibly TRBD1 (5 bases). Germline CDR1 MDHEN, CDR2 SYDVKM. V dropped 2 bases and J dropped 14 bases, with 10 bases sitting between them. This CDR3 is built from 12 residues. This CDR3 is CASSLSGATLHF. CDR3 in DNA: TGTGCCAGCAGTTTAAGCGGGGCTACCCTCCACTTT.

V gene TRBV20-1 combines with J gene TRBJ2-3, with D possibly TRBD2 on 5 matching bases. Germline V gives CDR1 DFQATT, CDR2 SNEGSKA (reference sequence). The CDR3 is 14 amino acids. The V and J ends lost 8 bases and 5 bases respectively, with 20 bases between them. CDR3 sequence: CSTLRTRDGDTQYF. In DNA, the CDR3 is TGCAGTACCCTTAGAACCCGGGATGGAGATACGCAGTATTTT.

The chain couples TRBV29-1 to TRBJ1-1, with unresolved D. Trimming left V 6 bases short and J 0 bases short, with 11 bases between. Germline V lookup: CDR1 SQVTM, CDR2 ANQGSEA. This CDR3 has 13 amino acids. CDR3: CSVREFMNTEAFF. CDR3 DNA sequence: TGCAGCGTGCGGGAGTTCATGAACACTGAAGCTTTCTTT.

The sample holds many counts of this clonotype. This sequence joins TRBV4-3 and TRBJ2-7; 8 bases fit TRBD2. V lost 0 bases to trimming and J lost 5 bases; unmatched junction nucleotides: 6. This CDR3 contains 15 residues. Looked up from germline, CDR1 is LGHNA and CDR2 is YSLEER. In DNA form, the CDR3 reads TGCGCCAGCAGCCAAGAATCGCGACTAGCGAACGAGCAGTACTTC. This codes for CASSQESRLANEQYF.

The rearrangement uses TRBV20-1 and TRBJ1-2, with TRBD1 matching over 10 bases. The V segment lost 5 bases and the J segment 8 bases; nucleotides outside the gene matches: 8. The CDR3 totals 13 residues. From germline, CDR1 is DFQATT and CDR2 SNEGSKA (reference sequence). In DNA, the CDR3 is TGCAGTGCTGGGACAGGGGCCGCGGCCGGCTACACCTTC. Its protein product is CSAGTGAAAGYTF.

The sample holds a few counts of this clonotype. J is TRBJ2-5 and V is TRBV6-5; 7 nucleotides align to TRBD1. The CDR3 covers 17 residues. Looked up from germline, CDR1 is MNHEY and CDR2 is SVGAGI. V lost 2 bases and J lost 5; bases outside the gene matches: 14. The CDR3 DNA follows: TGTGCCAGCAGTTACCAAACAAGACAGGGAATGACGGAGACCCAGTACTTC. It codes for CASSYQTRQGMTETQYF.

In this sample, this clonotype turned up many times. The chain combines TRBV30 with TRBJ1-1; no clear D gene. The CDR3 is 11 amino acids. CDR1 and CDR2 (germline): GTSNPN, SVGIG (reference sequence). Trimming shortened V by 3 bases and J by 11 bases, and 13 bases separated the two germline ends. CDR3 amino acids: CAWRDGLKAFF. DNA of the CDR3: TGTGCCTGGAGGGACGGGTTGAAGGCTTTCTTT.

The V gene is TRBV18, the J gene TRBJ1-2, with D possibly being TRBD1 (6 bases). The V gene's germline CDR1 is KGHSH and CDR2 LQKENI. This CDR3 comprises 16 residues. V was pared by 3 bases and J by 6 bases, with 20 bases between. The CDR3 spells CASSPSTGGYNDGYTF. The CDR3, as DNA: TGTGCCAGCTCACCGTCAACGGGGGGCTATAATGATGGCTACACCTTC. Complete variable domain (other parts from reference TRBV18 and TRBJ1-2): NAGVMQNPRHLVRRRGQEARLRCSPMKGHSHVYWYRQLPEEGLKFMVYLQKENIIDESGMPKERFSAEFPKEGPSILRIQQVVRGDSAAYFCASSPSTGGYNDGYTFGSGTRLTVV.

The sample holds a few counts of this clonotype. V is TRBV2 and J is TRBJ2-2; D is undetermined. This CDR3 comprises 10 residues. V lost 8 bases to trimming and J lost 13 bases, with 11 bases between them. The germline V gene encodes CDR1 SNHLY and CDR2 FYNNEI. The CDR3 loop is CASEEEGLFF. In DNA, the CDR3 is TGTGCCAGCGAGGAAGAAGGGCTGTTTTTT.

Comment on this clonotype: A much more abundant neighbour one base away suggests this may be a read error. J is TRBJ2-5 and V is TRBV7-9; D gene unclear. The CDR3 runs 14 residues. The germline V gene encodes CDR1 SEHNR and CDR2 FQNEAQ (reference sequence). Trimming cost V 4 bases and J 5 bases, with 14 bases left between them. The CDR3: CASSSLGLHETQYF. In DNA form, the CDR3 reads TGTGCCAGCAGCTCGTTGGGTCTACATGAGACCCAGTACTTC.

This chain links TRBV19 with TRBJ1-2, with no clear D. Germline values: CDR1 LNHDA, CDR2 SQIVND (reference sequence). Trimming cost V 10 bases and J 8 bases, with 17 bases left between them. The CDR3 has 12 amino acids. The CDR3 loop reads CATMRGPWGYTF. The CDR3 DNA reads TGTGCCACCATGAGAGGGCCTTGGGGCTACACCTTC.

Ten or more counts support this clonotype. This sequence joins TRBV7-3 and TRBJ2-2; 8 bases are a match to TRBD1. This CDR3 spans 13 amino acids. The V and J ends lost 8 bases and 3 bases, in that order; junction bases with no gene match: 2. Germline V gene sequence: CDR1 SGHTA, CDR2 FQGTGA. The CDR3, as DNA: TGTGCCAGCTCGACAGGGGACACCGGGGAGCTGTTTTTT. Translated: CASSTGDTGELFF.

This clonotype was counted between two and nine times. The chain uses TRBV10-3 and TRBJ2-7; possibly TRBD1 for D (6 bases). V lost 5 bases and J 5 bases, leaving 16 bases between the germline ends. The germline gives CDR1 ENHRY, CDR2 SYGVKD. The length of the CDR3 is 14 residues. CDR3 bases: TGTGCCATCAGTTCCCCCGGGACACCAGACGAGCAGTACTTC. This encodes CAISSPGTPDEQYF.